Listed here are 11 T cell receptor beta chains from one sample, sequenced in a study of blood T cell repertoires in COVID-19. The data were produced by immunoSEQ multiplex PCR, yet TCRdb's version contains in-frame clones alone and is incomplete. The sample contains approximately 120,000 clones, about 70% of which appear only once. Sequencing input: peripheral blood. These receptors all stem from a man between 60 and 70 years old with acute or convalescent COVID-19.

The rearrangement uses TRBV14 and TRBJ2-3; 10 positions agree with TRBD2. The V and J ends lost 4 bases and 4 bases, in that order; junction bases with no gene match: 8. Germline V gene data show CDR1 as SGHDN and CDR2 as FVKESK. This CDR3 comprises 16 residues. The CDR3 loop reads CASSPLAGGLADTQYF. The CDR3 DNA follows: TGTGCCAGCAGCCCATTAGCGGGGGGCCTGGCAGATACGCAGTATTTT.

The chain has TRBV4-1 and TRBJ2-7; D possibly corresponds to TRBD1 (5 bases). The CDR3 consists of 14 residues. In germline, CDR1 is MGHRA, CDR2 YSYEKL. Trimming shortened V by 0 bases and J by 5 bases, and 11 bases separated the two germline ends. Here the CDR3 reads CASSQDRSRDEQYF. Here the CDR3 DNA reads TGCGCCAGCAGCCAAGATCGATCCAGGGACGAGCAGTACTTC.

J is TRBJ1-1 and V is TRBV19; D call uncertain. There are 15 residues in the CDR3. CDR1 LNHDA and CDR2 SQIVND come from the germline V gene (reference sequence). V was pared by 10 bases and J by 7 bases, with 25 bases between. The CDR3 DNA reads TGTGCCACCTTCAATCCGAGGGTAATCCCAGTTGAAGCTTTCTTT. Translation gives CATFNPRVIPVEAFF.

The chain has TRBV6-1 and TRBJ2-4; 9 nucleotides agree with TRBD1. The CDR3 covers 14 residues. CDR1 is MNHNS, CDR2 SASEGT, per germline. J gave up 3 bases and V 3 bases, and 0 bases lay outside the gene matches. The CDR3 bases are TGTGCCAGCAGTGAGGACAGGGGCAAAAACATTCAGTACTTC. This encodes CASSEDRGKNIQYF.

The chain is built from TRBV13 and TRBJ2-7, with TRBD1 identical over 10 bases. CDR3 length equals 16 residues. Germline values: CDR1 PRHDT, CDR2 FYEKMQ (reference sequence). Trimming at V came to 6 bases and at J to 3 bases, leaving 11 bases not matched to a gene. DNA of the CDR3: TGTGCCAGCAGACCCTCGGCGGGACAGGGGTTCTACGAGCAGTACTTC. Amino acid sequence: CASRPSAGQGFYEQYF. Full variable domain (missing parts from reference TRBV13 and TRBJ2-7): AAGVIQSPRHLIKEKRETATLKCYPIPRHDTVYWYQQGPGQDPQFLISFYEKMQSDKGSIPDRFSAQQFSDYHSELNMSSLELGDSALYFCASRPSAGQGFYEQYFGPGTRLTVT.

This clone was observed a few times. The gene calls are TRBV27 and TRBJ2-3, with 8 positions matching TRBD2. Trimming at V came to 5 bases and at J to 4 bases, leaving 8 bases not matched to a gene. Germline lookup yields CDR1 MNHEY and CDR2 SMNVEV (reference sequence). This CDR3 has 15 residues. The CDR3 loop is CASSGLGGGSDTQYF. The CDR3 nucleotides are TGTGCCAGCAGTGGACTGGGCGGGGGGTCAGATACGCAGTATTTT.

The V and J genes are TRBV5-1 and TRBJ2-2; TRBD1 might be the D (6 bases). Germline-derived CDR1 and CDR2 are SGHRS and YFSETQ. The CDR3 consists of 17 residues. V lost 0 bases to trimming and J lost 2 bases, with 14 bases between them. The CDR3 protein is CASSLVMDSSNTGELFF. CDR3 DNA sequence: TGCGCCAGCAGCTTGGTCATGGACAGTTCAAACACCGGGGAGCTGTTTTTT.

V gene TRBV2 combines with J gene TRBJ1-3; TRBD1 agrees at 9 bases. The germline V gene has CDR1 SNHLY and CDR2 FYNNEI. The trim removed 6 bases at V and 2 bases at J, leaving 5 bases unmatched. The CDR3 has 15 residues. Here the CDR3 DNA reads TGTGCCAGCAGGGGACAGGGTGGAGCTGGAAACACCATATATTTT. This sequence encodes CASRGQGGAGNTIYF.

CDR3 nucleotides: TGTGCCAGCAGTTACGATGGGGGGGGCTCCTACGAGCAGTACTTC. It yields the protein CASSYDGGGSYEQYF. V is TRBV6-5 and J is TRBJ2-7; 7 bases match TRBD2. This CDR3 has 15 amino acids. Germline assignment: CDR1 MNHEY and CDR2 SVGAGI. V lost 2 bases to trimming and J lost 0 bases; unmatched junction nucleotides: 4.

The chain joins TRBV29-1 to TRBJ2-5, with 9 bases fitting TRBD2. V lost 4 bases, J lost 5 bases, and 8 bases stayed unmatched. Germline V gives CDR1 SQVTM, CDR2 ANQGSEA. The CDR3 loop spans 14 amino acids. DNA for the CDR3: TGCAGCGTTGTTTCCGCTAGCGGGGCGGAGACCCAGTACTTC. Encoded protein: CSVVSASGAETQYF.

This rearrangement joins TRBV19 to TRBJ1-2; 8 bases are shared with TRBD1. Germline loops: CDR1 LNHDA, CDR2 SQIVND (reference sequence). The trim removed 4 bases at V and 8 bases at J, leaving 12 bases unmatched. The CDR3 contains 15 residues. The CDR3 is CASSTPGTGAIGYTF. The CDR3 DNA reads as TGTGCCAGTAGTACTCCCGGGACAGGTGCGATAGGCTACACCTTC.